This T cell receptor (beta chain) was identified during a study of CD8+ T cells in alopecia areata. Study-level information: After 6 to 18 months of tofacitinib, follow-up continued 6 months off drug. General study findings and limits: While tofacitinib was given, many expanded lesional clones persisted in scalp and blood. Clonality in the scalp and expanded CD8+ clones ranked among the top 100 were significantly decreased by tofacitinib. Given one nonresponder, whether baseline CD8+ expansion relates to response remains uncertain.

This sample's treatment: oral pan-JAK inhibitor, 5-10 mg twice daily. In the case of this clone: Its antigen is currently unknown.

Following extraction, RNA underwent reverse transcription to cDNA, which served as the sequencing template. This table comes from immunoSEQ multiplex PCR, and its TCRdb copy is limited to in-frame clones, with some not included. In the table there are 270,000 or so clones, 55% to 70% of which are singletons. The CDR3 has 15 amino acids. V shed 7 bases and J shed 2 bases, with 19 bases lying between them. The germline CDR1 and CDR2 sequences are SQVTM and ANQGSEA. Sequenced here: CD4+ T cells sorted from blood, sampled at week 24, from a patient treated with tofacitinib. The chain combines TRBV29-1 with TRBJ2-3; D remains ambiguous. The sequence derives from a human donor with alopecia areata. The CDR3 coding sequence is TGCAGCGCCGTGGTACCCGGGTTCGTCACAGATACGCAGTATTTT. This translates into CSAVVPGFVTDTQYF.